The present T cell receptor beta chain was sequenced within a study of shared clonotypes between healthy human individuals. Using immunoSEQ multiplex PCR, the repertoire was profiled, and TCRdb retains in-frame clones only, with some absent. Among 850,000 to 1,100,000 clones listed, approximately 80% were seen once. Regarding the study as a whole: With a handful of donors compared, roughly 5% of naive CD4 clonotypes were shared.

A word on this clone: Its target is unknown.

CDR1 and CDR2 from the germline V gene are SEHNR and FQNEAQ (reference sequence). The CDR3 loop spans 16 amino acids. With V trimmed by 5 bases and J by 6 bases, 13 bases remained unmatched. This clonotype was sampled from a man younger than 35 in good health. Some clones in this sample may be carry-over from other donors' samples. The specimen sequenced was memory CD4+ T cells from PBMCs. Subset here: CD45RA-negative fraction. The chain uses TRBV7-9 and TRBJ1-2; 9 bases align to TRBD1. The CDR3 region is CASSLQPTGGSDGYTF. The CDR3 DNA sequence: TGTGCCAGCAGCCTCCAACCGACAGGGGGTTCGGATGGCTACACCTTC.